This T cell receptor (beta chain) comes out of a study of T cells in Graves' hyperthyroidism and ophthalmopathy. Study-level points and caveats: Clonotypes that were expanded in thyroid above 0.001 mostly appeared in blood too.

Enrolled ophthalmopathy patients presented with a Clinical Activity Score of at least 3, a NOSPECS grade of at least 4, and disease duration under 3 months. Patients were excluded because of uncontrolled infection, other autoimmune disease, pregnancy or lactation. Diagnoses were made from clinical symptoms, serum measures (thyroxine and TRAb), thyroid ultrasound and orbital computed tomography. This CDR3 comprises 15 residues. The V gene's germline CDR1 is DFQATT and CDR2 SNEGSKA (reference sequence). V was pared by 1 base and J by 0 bases, with 10 bases between. Amplification targeted TCR beta CDR3 regions from RNA transcripts. HTBI primers were used for first-round RT-PCR of the TCR CDR3. Each CDR3 protein gets one entry after TCRdb re-called the multiplex PCR reads with MiXCR. The data show hundreds of thousands of distinct CDR3 sequences, around 16% seen once. This clonotype came up many times. Antigen: not known.

The rearrangement links TRBV20-1 to TRBJ2-1; TRBD2 is a possible D gene (6 bases). The sample comprised blood. This sequence was found in a woman aged 40 to 50 with Graves' ophthalmopathy. The CDR3 region is CSARGGVGSYNEQFF. The CDR3 DNA sequence: TGCAGTGCTAGAGGGGGGGTTGGCTCCTACAATGAGCAGTTCTTC.